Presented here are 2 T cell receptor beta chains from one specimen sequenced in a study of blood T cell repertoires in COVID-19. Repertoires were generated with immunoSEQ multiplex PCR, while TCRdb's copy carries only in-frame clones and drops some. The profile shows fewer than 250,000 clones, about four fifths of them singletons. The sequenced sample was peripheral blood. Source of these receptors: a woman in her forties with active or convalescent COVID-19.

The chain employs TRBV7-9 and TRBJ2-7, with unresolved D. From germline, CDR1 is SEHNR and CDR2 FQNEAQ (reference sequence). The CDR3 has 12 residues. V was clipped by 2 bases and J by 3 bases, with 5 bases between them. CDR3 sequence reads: CASSLIVYEQYF. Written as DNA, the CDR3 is TGTGCCAGCAGCTTAATAGTCTACGAGCAGTACTTC.

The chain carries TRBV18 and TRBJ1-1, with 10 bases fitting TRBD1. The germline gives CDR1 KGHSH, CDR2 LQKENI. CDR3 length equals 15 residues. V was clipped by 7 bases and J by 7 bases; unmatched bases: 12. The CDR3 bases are TGTGCCAGCTTTTATAAAGGGACAGGGGAGGATGAAGCTTTCTTT. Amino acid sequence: CASFYKGTGEDEAFF.